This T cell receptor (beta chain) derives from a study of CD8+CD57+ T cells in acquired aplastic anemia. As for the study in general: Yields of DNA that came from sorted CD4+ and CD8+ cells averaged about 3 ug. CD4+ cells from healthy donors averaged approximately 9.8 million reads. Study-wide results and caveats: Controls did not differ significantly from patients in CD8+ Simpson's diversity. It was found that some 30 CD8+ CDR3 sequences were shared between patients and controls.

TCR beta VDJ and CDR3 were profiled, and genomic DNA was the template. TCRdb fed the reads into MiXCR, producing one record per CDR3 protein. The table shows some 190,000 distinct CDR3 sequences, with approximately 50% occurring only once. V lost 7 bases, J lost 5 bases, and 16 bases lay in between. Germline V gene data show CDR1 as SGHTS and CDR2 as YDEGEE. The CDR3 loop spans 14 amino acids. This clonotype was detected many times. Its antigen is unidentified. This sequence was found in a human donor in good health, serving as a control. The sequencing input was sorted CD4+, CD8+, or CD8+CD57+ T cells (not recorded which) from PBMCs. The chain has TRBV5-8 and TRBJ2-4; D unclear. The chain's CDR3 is CASGSDVRENIQYF. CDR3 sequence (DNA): TGTGCCAGCGGCTCAGACGTTCGGGAAAACATTCAGTACTTC.